The T cell receptor beta chain under discussion was sequenced for a study of blood T cell repertoires in COVID-19 (dated by TCRdb to about 2020). Notes on the research overall: Samples covering the acute and convalescent phases of COVID-19 were provided by collaborators in the United States, Italy and Spain. The material from the prospective study consisted of cDNA or gDNA derived from T cells, B-cell-depleted T cells, or PBMCs. Deeply sampled blood TCRbeta repertoires from subjects exposed to, actively infected with, or recovered from COVID-19 were included in the dataset. The repertoires were made available in a free public database intended to serve as a resource for research on the immune response to SARS-CoV-2. The samples were drawn from the first 160 participants of the ongoing ImmuneRACE study and from 1,200 or so subjects provided by 6 global collaborators. Sample metadata almost always included a de-identified subject ID, COVID-19 status, age in years and sex. Where available, HLA class I and class II types were obtained from metadata supplied by the sample provider rather than from assay-based typing.

Another Seattle source contributed samples from volunteer blood donors who had recovered from COVID-19. Collaborating institutions collected whole blood in K2EDTA tubes following their own protocols. For TCRbeta analysis, collaborators shipped samples as frozen whole blood, isolated PBMCs, or DNA extracted from either of those sample types. This clone was found once. Its recognized antigen is unknown. No much larger clone is present one base from it, and per-base qualities are unavailable. At the junction V is shortened by 5 bases and J by 4 bases; bases outside the gene matches: 7. The CDR3 holds 17 amino acids from the cysteine to the phenylalanine. Only CDR3 DNA remains: 51 bases, in frame from the first base. Reading the germline V gene (reference sequence) gives CDR1 MNHNY and CDR2 SVGAGI. TCRbeta CDR3 regions were amplified from genomic DNA by means of the immunoSEQ Assay, a bias-controlled multiplex PCR. On the authors' methods: Within the assay, amplification of reference gene primers was used to estimate how many nucleated cells each sample contained. Sequence reads were collapsed and filtered to measure the absolute abundance of every unique TCRbeta CDR3 rearrangement. For each sample, productive Simpson clonality was calculated as the square root of Simpson's diversity index across productive rearrangements. Entries here come from immuneACCESS through TCRdb and include only in-frame sequences with V and J called. Some clones fail to appear in such tables; in the studies checked, an unresolved V gene covers under half of the shortfall, and the cause of the remainder is unknown. The D gene and trimming were derived from the DNA, and the V and J assignments and clone size from that table. The sample yields fewer than 200,000 clones; roughly nine tenths were counted once. Approximately 2% of the sample goes to the ten largest clones.

The full study reports these points: The amount of clinical and demographic metadata varied by source and participant and was provided uncurated.

The chain employs TRBV6-6 and TRBJ2-1; TRBD2 lines up with 14 middle nucleotides. The sample taken for sequencing was peripheral blood. This receptor was identified in a man younger than 35 who had recovered from COVID-19. The CDR3 reads CASSPARLAGGYNEQFF. The base sequence is TGTGCCAGCAGTCCGGCAAGACTAGCGGGAGGGTACAATGAGCAGTTCTTC.